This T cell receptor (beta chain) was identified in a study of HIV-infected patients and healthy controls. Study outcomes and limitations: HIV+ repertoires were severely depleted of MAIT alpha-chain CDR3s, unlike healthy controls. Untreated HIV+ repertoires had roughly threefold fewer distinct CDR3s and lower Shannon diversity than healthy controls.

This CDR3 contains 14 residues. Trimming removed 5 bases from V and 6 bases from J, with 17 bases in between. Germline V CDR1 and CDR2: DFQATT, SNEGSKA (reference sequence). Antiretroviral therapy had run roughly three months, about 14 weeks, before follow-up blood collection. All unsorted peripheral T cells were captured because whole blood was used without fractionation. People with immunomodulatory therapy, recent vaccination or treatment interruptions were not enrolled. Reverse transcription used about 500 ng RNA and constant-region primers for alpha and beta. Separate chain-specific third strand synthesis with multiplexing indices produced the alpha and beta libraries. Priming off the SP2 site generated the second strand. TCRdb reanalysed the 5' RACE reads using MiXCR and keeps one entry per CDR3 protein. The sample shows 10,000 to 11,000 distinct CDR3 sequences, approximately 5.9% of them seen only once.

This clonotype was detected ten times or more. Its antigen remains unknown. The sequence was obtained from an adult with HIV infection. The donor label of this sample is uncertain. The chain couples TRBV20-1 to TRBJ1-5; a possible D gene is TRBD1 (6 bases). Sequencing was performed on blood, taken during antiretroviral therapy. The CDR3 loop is CSAGDRRGGQPQHF. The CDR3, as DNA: TGCAGTGCTGGCGACAGGAGGGGGGGTCAGCCCCAGCATTTT.